One sample yielded the 4 T cell receptor beta chains listed below, sequenced in a study of naive and memory T cell subsets. Amplification of ligated cDNA took four PCR rounds with SP2 and nested alpha and beta constant primers. TCRdb redid the calling of the 5' RACE reads with MiXCR, one entry per CDR3 protein. The sample yields more than 50,000 distinct CDR3 sequences, under 8.5% seen once. An oligonucleotide containing a UMI was ligated to the 3' end of TCR cDNA. These receptors were collected from a male donor in good health.

This clonotype was picked up many times. CDR3 in amino acids: CASSYEGGRANEQFF. The CDR3 coding sequence is TGTGCCAGCAGCTACGAGGGCGGGAGGGCGAATGAGCAGTTCTTC. This chain uses TRBV7-9 with TRBJ2-1, with TRBD2 identical over 9 bases. V trimming: 4 bases; J trimming: 7 bases; junction bases outside the gene matches: 8. CDR3 size: 15 residues. Germline loops: CDR1 SEHNR, CDR2 FQNEAQ (reference sequence).

This clonotype was picked up a small number of times. This chain links TRBV4-2 with TRBJ2-5, with a tentative D call TRBD1 (6 bases). The CDR3 consists of 15 residues. V was clipped by 1 base and J by 6 bases, with 15 bases between them. Germline values: CDR1 LGHNA, CDR2 YNFKEQ. The CDR3 sequence: CASSQGSGDPQTQYF. The CDR3 coding sequence is TGTGCCAGCAGCCAAGGTTCAGGGGACCCACAGACCCAGTACTTC.

The CDR3 region has the DNA TGTGCCAGCAGCTTAACAGGGGGTAGCCAGCCCCAGCATTTT. Protein product: CASSLTGGSQPQHF. This sequence joins TRBV11-2 and TRBJ1-5; 8 nucleotides agree with TRBD1. Trimming removed 2 bases from V and 7 bases from J; junction bases left unmatched: 4. The germline V gene encodes CDR1 SGHAT and CDR2 FQNNGV. This CDR3 comprises 14 residues.

This clonotype has a handful of counts. This chain links TRBV20-1 with TRBJ1-6; unclear D gene. Trimming removed 0 bases from V and 11 bases from J, with 11 bases in between. CDR1 and CDR2 (germline): DFQATT, SNEGSKA (reference sequence). The CDR3 is 13 amino acids. CDR3 amino acids: CSARDPPTAPLHF. CDR3 DNA sequence: TGCAGTGCTAGAGACCCCCCTACAGCACCCCTCCACTTT.